These 20 T cell receptor beta chains came from one sample sequenced in a study of blood T cells in healthy people across ages. A sample-barcoded 5' primer and a J-beta primer mix were used in a second PCR of about 7 to 12 cycles. In TCRdb, the 5' RACE reads were re-called with MiXCR into one record per CDR3 protein. The sample lists more than 500,000 distinct CDR3 sequences, 25% to 30% occurring once. Material: blood. The source is a woman aged 70-85 years in good health.

The table lists this clonotype with a few counts. This rearrangement joins TRBV7-2 to TRBJ2-7; 7 bases map to TRBD1. The germline V gene has CDR1 SGHTA and CDR2 FQGNSA. The CDR3 is 15 amino acids. With V trimmed by 5 bases and J by 0 bases, 7 bases remained unmatched. Here the CDR3 reads CASSLWTGISYEQYF. The DNA for the CDR3 is TGTGCCAGCAGCCTATGGACAGGTATCTCCTACGAGCAGTACTTC.

In its sample, this clonotype was seen once. J is TRBJ2-4 and V is TRBV20-1; 9 nucleotides match TRBD2. Unmatched junction bases numbered 9, after V lost 1 base and J lost 8 bases. CDR3 length: 15 residues. In germline, CDR1 is DFQATT, CDR2 SNEGSKA (reference sequence). The DNA of the CDR3 is TGCAGTGCTAGAGCTGCGGGGGGGCGTTTGTACATTCAGTACTTC. Translating it yields CSARAAGGRLYIQYF.

This clonotype showed up just a few times. This chain links TRBV14 with TRBJ1-2, with 8 bases identical to TRBD1. Germline values: CDR1 SGHDN, CDR2 FVKESK. The trim removed 4 bases at V and 4 bases at J, leaving 8 bases unmatched. The CDR3 has 15 amino acids. The CDR3 DNA reads as TGTGCCAGCAGCCCAACCGGGACAGGCCTCTATGGCTACACCTTC. Protein product: CASSPTGTGLYGYTF.

V usage is TRBV7-9 and J usage is TRBJ1-1; TRBD1 might be the D (6 bases). V dropped 3 bases and J dropped 4 bases, with 12 bases sitting between them. The CDR3 length is 14 residues. Germline V gene data show CDR1 as SEHNR and CDR2 as FQNEAQ (reference sequence). CDR3 coding DNA: TGTGCCAGCAGCTTTTGGCAGGGGCCCACTGAAGCTTTCTTT. Its protein is CASSFWQGPTEAFF.

The rearrangement joins TRBV7-2 to TRBJ1-4; a weak D match, TRBD1 (6 bases). Germline V gene data show CDR1 as SGHTA and CDR2 as FQGNSA. The CDR3 is 15 residues long. Trimming pared 5 bases from V and 5 bases from J, leaving 15 bases between. The CDR3 region is CASSKSTGNNEKLFF. The DNA of the CDR3 is TGTGCCAGCAGCAAATCGACAGGCAACAATGAAAAACTGTTTTTT.

The gene calls are TRBV12-3 or TRBV12-4 and TRBJ1-1, with no clear D. This CDR3 spans 12 amino acids. V lost 5 bases and J lost 4, with 8 bases in between. This chain's CDR3 is CASSVEGTEAFF. CDR3 coding DNA: TGTGCCAGCAGTGTTGAGGGCACTGAAGCTTTCTTT.

The rearrangement links TRBV20-1 to TRBJ2-3; D gene unclear. The germline V and J ends were trimmed by 6 bases and 0 bases, with 13 bases remaining between them. The CDR3 has 14 residues. The V gene's germline CDR1 is DFQATT and CDR2 SNEGSKA (reference sequence). DNA for the CDR3: TGCAGTGCCCCGGGCCAACCTAGCACAGATACGCAGTATTTT. It encodes CSAPGQPSTDTQYF.

The rearrangement joins TRBV2 to TRBJ1-4; 10 bases are a match to TRBD1. Trimming took 2 bases from V and 7 from J; bases not matched to a gene: 4. Looked up from germline, CDR1 is SNHLY and CDR2 is FYNNEI. The CDR3 length is 15 residues. The CDR3 sequence is CASSELTGGGEKLFF. For the CDR3, the DNA is TGTGCCAGCAGTGAACTGACAGGGGGCGGTGAAAAACTGTTTTTT.

This clonotype was picked up many times. The chain joins TRBV20-1 to TRBJ1-5; D gene unclear. CDR1 and CDR2 (germline): DFQATT, SNEGSKA (reference sequence). Trimming cost V 4 bases and J 1 base, with 8 bases left between them. The CDR3 is made up of 13 amino acids. The CDR3, as DNA: TGCAGTGCTATGGAACAGAGCAATCAGCCCCAGCATTTT. It yields the protein CSAMEQSNQPQHF.

This clonotype was counted between two and nine times. The CDR3 nucleotides are TGTGCCAGCAGCTCGGACAGGGGGGCCTTTGGCTACACCTTC. Its protein product is CASSSDRGAFGYTF. This chain uses TRBV7-2 with TRBJ1-2; 10 positions match TRBD1. CDR1 SGHTA and CDR2 FQGNSA come from the germline V gene. The CDR3 is made up of 14 amino acids. V dropped 4 bases and J dropped 7; count of bases not matched to a gene: 6.

The chain combines TRBV5-1 with TRBJ1-1, with TRBD1 identical over 8 bases. After removal of 2 bases from V and 0 bases from J, the junction contained 6 bases not matched to a gene. The V gene's germline CDR1 is SGHRS and CDR2 YFSETQ. The CDR3 has 16 amino acids. CDR3 region: CASSFRTGNMNTEAFF. CDR3 nucleotide sequence: TGCGCCAGCAGCTTCCGGACAGGGAACATGAACACTGAAGCTTTCTTT.

This clonotype was recorded a few times. This chain uses TRBV7-2 with TRBJ2-7; tentatively, D is TRBD1 (6 bases). The V and J ends lost 2 bases and 1 base respectively, with 12 bases between them. The germline V gene has CDR1 SGHTA and CDR2 FQGNSA. There are 15 residues in the CDR3. The CDR3 DNA is TGTGCCAGCAGCTTACCAGGGGTGGGTTCCTACGAGCAGTACTTC. Encoded protein: CASSLPGVGSYEQYF.

The chain has TRBV7-8 and TRBJ2-5; TRBD2 agrees at 11 bases. J lost 2 bases, V lost 7 bases, and 15 bases had no gene match. Germline CDR1 and CDR2: SGHVS and FQNEAQ. The CDR3 sequence is 18 residues long. CDR3 bases: TGTGCCAGCATTCTCAGCTGCCTAGCGGGGGGTAGGCAAGAGACCCAGTACTTC. It specifies CASILSCLAGGRQETQYF.

The J gene is TRBJ1-2, the V gene TRBV28, with D unclear. The V gene lost 1 base and the J gene lost 2 bases, with 17 bases spanning the gap. Germline-derived CDR1 and CDR2 are MDHEN and SYDVKM. The CDR3 has 17 amino acids. This CDR3 reads CASSLLGMAGSNYGYTF. CDR3 DNA sequence: TGTGCCAGCAGTTTATTGGGGATGGCGGGGTCGAACTATGGCTACACCTTC.

The chain is built from TRBV29-1 and TRBJ1-3, with 9 bases that match TRBD1. V was clipped by 2 bases and J by 7 bases; unmatched bases: 3. This CDR3 spans 13 amino acids. Germline-derived CDR1 and CDR2 are SQVTM and ANQGSEA. The CDR3 coding sequence is TGCAGCGTTGAACGGACAGGGGAGAACACCATATATTTT. Protein product: CSVERTGENTIYF.

Only a few counts were recorded for this clonotype. The chain is built from TRBV4-1 and TRBJ2-1, with 8 positions matching TRBD2. The CDR3 sequence is 21 residues long. Germline trimming cut 3 bases from V and 6 bases from J; bases unmatched to any gene: 25. In germline, CDR1 is MGHRA, CDR2 YSYEKL. The CDR3 nucleotides read TGCGCCAGCAGCCAGCGGAAGAGGGAGCGGGGGCCTTTAGGTAGATGCAATGAGCAGTTCTTC. Translation gives CASSQRKRERGPLGRCNEQFF.

The chain has TRBV7-8 and TRBJ2-5, with D unclear. CDR1 is SGHVS, CDR2 FQNEAQ, per germline. The CDR3 covers 14 residues. Trimming pared 6 bases from V and 3 bases from J, leaving 14 bases between. The CDR3: CASRVRADEETQYF. Here the CDR3 DNA reads TGTGCCAGCAGGGTTAGGGCAGACGAAGAGACCCAGTACTTC.

The rearrangement uses TRBV20-1 and TRBJ2-5, with D possibly being TRBD2 (6 bases). V lost 4 bases and J lost 7, with 16 bases in between. This CDR3 contains 13 residues. CDR1 is DFQATT and CDR2 is SNEGSKA in the germline V gene (reference sequence). CDR3 protein: CSATLLEGGTQYF. The CDR3 DNA reads as TGCAGTGCTACCCTACTGGAGGGAGGGACCCAGTACTTC.

This clonotype was counted many times. The chain combines TRBV4-3 with TRBJ2-5, with D unresolved. The CDR3 has 14 amino acids. Germline loops: CDR1 LGHNA, CDR2 YSLEER. V was trimmed by 1 base and J by 4 bases, leaving 10 bases between them. The CDR3 reads CASSQGAIGETQYF. The CDR3, as DNA: TGCGCCAGCAGCCAAGGGGCAATCGGAGAGACCCAGTACTTC.

This clonotype has a handful of counts. This rearrangement joins TRBV4-2 to TRBJ2-5, with TRBD2 matching over 11 bases. J lost 0 bases, V lost 5 bases, and 11 bases had no gene match. The CDR3 spans 18 residues. Germline values: CDR1 LGHNA, CDR2 YNFKEQ. The CDR3 DNA reads as TGTGCCAGCAGCTCAAGCACGGTAGCGGGGGGGTACCAAGAGACCCAGTACTTC. It specifies CASSSSTVAGGYQETQYF.